This entry features one T cell receptor beta chain sequence. Its specificity is not known. Trimming took 0 bases from V and 3 from J, leaving 9 bases between them. CDR3 size: 15 residues. CDR1 is LGHNA and CDR2 is YNFKEQ in the germline V gene. Each CDR3 protein gets one entry after TCRdb re-called the 5' RACE reads with MiXCR. The sample has 350,000 to 450,000 distinct CDR3 sequences, around 28% seen once. This entry comes from a study of T-cell memory formation after mild COVID-19. Overall study results and limits: Clones shrinking between day 15 and 85 showed a balanced CD4/CD8 split, and those that grew later tilted toward CD4+. The pre-infection memory compartment contained some responding clones, suggesting cross-reactive memory joined.

Sequencing was carried out using PBMCs or a T cell subset sorted from them (not recorded which). This receptor was obtained from an adult woman who had mild COVID-19 (a few samples of this study predate the infection). Cell type and time point are not known. This chain uses TRBV4-2 with TRBJ2-1; D is unclear. Here the CDR3 DNA reads TGTGCCAGCAGCCAAGAAACACCTCTCTACAATGAGCAGTTCTTC. Protein: CASSQETPLYNEQFF.